The 32 T cell receptor beta chains listed next were all sequenced from one sample in a study of T cell responses to AZD1222 COVID-19 vaccine. TCRdb keeps only in-frame clones here, not all; method: immunoSEQ multiplex PCR. Among more than 150,000 clones listed, roughly 91% were seen once. The sequencing here drew on peripheral blood, taken 28 days after the second AZD1222 dose. These receptor sequences come from an adult who received the AZD1222 COVID-19 vaccine.

The chain uses TRBV6-5 and TRBJ1-5, with 9 nucleotides matching TRBD1. This CDR3 has 15 residues. Germline assignment: CDR1 MNHEY and CDR2 SVGAGI. V dropped 6 bases and J dropped 7; count of bases not matched to a gene: 10. In DNA, the CDR3 is TGTGCCAGCAGCCAGCAAGCCGGGACAGGGCAGCCCCAGCATTTT. It yields the protein CASSQQAGTGQPQHF.

The chain links TRBV27 to TRBJ2-7; D possibly corresponds to TRBD1 (6 bases). This CDR3 contains 14 residues. Trimming cost V 2 bases and J 1 base, with 9 bases left between them. Germline V gene lookup returns CDR1 MNHEY and CDR2 SMNVEV (reference sequence). The CDR3 sequence is CASSLDRRSYEQYF. In DNA, the CDR3 is TGTGCCAGCAGTTTAGACAGGAGGTCCTACGAGCAGTACTTC.

The genes are TRBV12-3 or TRBV12-4 and TRBJ2-5; 8 positions agree with TRBD1. The CDR3 is 13 residues long. V lost 5 bases, J lost 6 bases, and 5 bases stayed unmatched. CDR3 nucleotide sequence: TGTGCCAGCAGTCTCCGGGACAGGCAGACCCAGTACTTC. Translated: CASSLRDRQTQYF.

The chain links TRBV6-2 or TRBV6-3 to TRBJ1-5, with 7 bases lining up with TRBD1. The CDR3 has 17 amino acids. Germline V CDR1 and CDR2: MNHEY, SVGEGT. The V gene end was trimmed by 1 base and the J gene end by 0 bases; junction bases not matched to a gene: 6. CDR3 in DNA: TGTGCCAGCAGTTACTGGACAGGCTCCTATAGCAATCAGCCCCAGCATTTT. Translated: CASSYWTGSYSNQPQHF.

This sequence joins TRBV5-6 and TRBJ2-1, with a tentative D call TRBD2 (6 bases). V was trimmed by 2 bases and J by 3 bases, leaving 15 bases between them. Germline V gives CDR1 SGHDT, CDR2 YYEEEE. The CDR3 sequence is 16 residues long. The DNA for the CDR3 is TGTGCCAGCAGCTTCGATGAGGGAGGCTTCTACAATGAGCAGTTCTTC. Translation gives CASSFDEGGFYNEQFF.

Here the CDR3 DNA reads TGTGCCAGCAGCTCCAATACAGGGTATGAAGAGACCCAGTACTTC. This encodes CASSSNTGYEETQYF. The chain recombines TRBV9 with TRBJ2-5, with D tentatively TRBD1 (6 bases). This CDR3 is 15 amino acids long. Trimming took off 4 bases at V and 3 bases at J, with 16 bases between the two ends. Per germline, CDR1 SGDLS and CDR2 YYNGEE.

The rearrangement joins TRBV6-5 to TRBJ1-4, with a tentative D call TRBD1 (6 bases). CDR3 length: 15 residues. Germline lookup yields CDR1 MNHEY and CDR2 SVGAGI. Trimming stripped 5 bases from V and 8 bases from J, with 18 bases between. CDR3 residues: CASSLGRGGNEKLFF. For the CDR3, the DNA is TGTGCCAGCAGTCTAGGGAGGGGGGGCAACGAAAAACTGTTTTTT.

The chain couples TRBV2 to TRBJ2-1, with TRBD2 identical over 11 bases. The germline V gene encodes CDR1 SNHLY and CDR2 FYNNEI. V gave up 8 bases and J gave up 2 bases; unmatched junction bases: 17. This CDR3 is built from 19 residues. In DNA, the CDR3 is TGTGCCAGCCCTCCGGAGGGCGGGGGACTAGCGGACACCTACAATGAGCAGTTCTTC. It specifies CASPPEGGGLADTYNEQFF.

The chain employs TRBV12-3 or TRBV12-4 and TRBJ2-5; TRBD2 aligns across 8 bases. With V trimmed by 2 bases and J by 4 bases, 0 bases remained unmatched. The CDR3 consists of 13 residues. DNA for the CDR3: TGTGCCAGCAGTTTACTAGCGGGAGAGACCCAGTACTTC. This sequence encodes CASSLLAGETQYF.

CDR3 nucleotide sequence: TGTGCCAGCAGTGAAGGAGGAGGGTCTACTGGAAACACCATATATTTT. This translates into CASSEGGGSTGNTIYF. The V and J genes are TRBV6-1 and TRBJ1-3; D remains ambiguous. The CDR3 is 16 residues long. Deletions cut 1 base from V and 2 bases from J, with 12 bases between. Germline CDR1 is MNHNS and CDR2 is SASEGT.

The chain recombines TRBV6-5 with TRBJ2-7, with TRBD1 matching 8 bases. J lost 2 bases, V lost 6 bases, and 3 bases had no gene match. Per germline, CDR1 MNHEY and CDR2 SVGAGI. The CDR3 extends over 13 amino acids. This chain's CDR3 is CASRTQGAYEQYF. The DNA of the CDR3 is TGTGCCAGCAGAACACAGGGGGCCTACGAGCAGTACTTC.

This clone was seen once. The J gene is TRBJ2-1, the V gene TRBV7-9; the D gene could be TRBD1 or TRBD2 (5 bases each). Germline values: CDR1 SEHNR, CDR2 FQNEAQ (reference sequence). There are 13 residues in the CDR3. Deletions cut 5 bases from V and 5 bases from J, with 10 bases between. CDR3 loop: CASSAGANNEQFF. Here the CDR3 DNA reads TGTGCCAGCAGCGCCGGGGCAAACAATGAGCAGTTCTTC.

This clone turned up a few times. This rearrangement joins TRBV5-6 to TRBJ1-5; D may be TRBD1 (6 bases). Trimming cost V 2 bases and J 0 bases, with 15 bases left between them. Germline V gene lookup returns CDR1 SGHDT and CDR2 YYEEEE. The CDR3 has 17 residues. CDR3 coding DNA: TGTGCCAGCAGCTTCGGCAGGGGACAATATAGCAATCAGCCCCAGCATTTT. This gives the protein CASSFGRGQYSNQPQHF. Combining the CDR3 with reference TRBV5-6 and TRBJ1-5 gives the whole variable domain DAGVTQSPTHLIKTRGQQVTLRCSPKSGHDTVSWYQQALGQGPQFIFQYYEEEERQRGNFPDRFSGHQFPNYSSELNVNALLLGDSALYLCASSFGRGQYSNQPQHFGDGTRLSIL.

This rearrangement joins TRBV7-3 to TRBJ2-3, with a tentative D call TRBD1 (7 bases). Trimming cost V 6 bases and J 3 bases, with 22 bases left between them. Germline lookup yields CDR1 SGHTA and CDR2 FQGTGA. The CDR3 sequence is 17 residues long. CDR3 in DNA: TGTGCCAGCAGTGACAGGGTCGGCGGGGCGACGACAGATACGCAGTATTTT. Translation gives CASSDRVGGATTDTQYF.

V and J are TRBV2 and TRBJ2-6; D unclear. The length of the CDR3 is 15 residues. The V end was cut by 8 bases, the J end by 0 bases, with 11 bases between. Germline lookup yields CDR1 SNHLY and CDR2 FYNNEI. The CDR3 region is CASRKTDSGANVLTF. CDR3 nucleotides: TGTGCCAGCCGCAAGACGGACTCTGGGGCCAACGTCCTGACTTTC. The full variable domain, completed using reference TRBV2 and TRBJ2-6, is EPEVTQTPSHQVTQMGQEVILRCVPISNHLYFYWYRQILGQKVEFLVSFYNNEISEKSEIFDDQFSVERPDGSNFTLKIRSTKLEDSAMYFCASRKTDSGANVLTFGAGSRLTVL.

The V gene is TRBV7-8, the J gene TRBJ2-3; possibly TRBD1 or TRBD2 for D (5 bases each). V lost 4 bases, J lost 3 bases, and 17 bases lay in between. The CDR3 runs to 16 residues. CDR1 SGHVS and CDR2 FQNEAQ come from the germline V gene. The DNA for the CDR3 is TGTGCCAGCAGCTCGACCCGACGGGGCCGAACAGATACGCAGTATTTT. It specifies CASSSTRRGRTDTQYF.

This chain uses TRBV6-4 with TRBJ1-1; D is possibly TRBD1 (6 bases). This CDR3 spans 15 amino acids. Trimming removed 6 bases at V and 1 base at J, with 15 bases between. Germline CDR1 is MRHNA and CDR2 is SNTAGT. This CDR3 is CASSKTGQKNTEAFF. In nucleotides, the CDR3 is TGTGCCAGCAGCAAAACCGGACAGAAGAACACTGAAGCTTTCTTT.

The V gene is TRBV28, the J gene TRBJ2-1; no definite D call. CDR1 is MDHEN, CDR2 SYDVKM, per germline. With 2 bases removed from V and 3 bases from J, the gap between germline ends came to 8 bases. CDR3 length equals 14 residues. This CDR3 reads CASSLTQDYNEQFF. CDR3 coding DNA: TGTGCCAGCAGTTTAACTCAGGACTACAATGAGCAGTTCTTC.

This clone was detected once. The chain carries TRBV18 and TRBJ1-1; TRBD1 is a possible D gene (6 bases). The CDR3 covers 12 residues. V was cut by 6 bases and J by 6 bases, with 11 bases left in between. CDR1 is KGHSH and CDR2 is LQKENI in the germline V gene. CDR3 sequence (DNA): TGTGCCAGCTCGCAGGGGATGCCTGAAGCTTTCTTT. Translation gives CASSQGMPEAFF. The whole variable domain, filled in from reference TRBV18 and TRBJ1-1, reads NAGVMQNPRHLVRRRGQEARLRCSPMKGHSHVYWYRQLPEEGLKFMVYLQKENIIDESGMPKERFSAEFPKEGPSILRIQQVVRGDSAAYFCASSQGMPEAFFGQGTRLTVV.

V gene TRBV10-2 combines with J gene TRBJ1-2; possibly TRBD1 for D (5 bases). The CDR3 consists of 12 residues. CDR1 and CDR2 from the germline V gene are WSHSY and SAAADI. Trimming shortened V by 10 bases and J by 3 bases, and 12 bases separated the two germline ends. DNA of the CDR3: TGCGCCACCTCCCCAGGGTACTATGGCTACACCTTC. Translated: CATSPGYYGYTF.

This chain connects TRBV5-6 to TRBJ1-6; D is perhaps TRBD1 (5 bases). The germline V gene encodes CDR1 SGHDT and CDR2 YYEEEE. The CDR3 spans 14 residues. V was cut by 2 bases and J by 9 bases, with 12 bases left in between. The CDR3 is CASSLYGAPSPLHF. The CDR3 nucleotides are TGTGCCAGCAGCTTATACGGGGCGCCTTCACCCCTCCACTTT.

V gene TRBV2 combines with J gene TRBJ1-2; D possibly corresponds to TRBD1 (5 bases). CDR3 size: 13 residues. Germline V lookup: CDR1 SNHLY, CDR2 FYNNEI. The germline V and J ends were trimmed by 6 bases and 7 bases, with 15 bases remaining between them. The CDR3 reads CASRRAGAVGYTF. CDR3 DNA: TGTGCCAGCAGGCGGGCCGGGGCGGTTGGCTACACCTTC.

This clone appeared a few times. The rearrangement uses TRBV15 and TRBJ2-7; TRBD1 aligns across 8 bases. Trimming removed 0 bases from V and 2 bases from J; junction bases left unmatched: 6. Per the germline V gene, CDR1 is LNHNV and CDR2 is YYDKDF (reference sequence). CDR3 size: 16 residues. For the CDR3, the DNA is TGTGCCACCAGCAGAGATCTTATGGGACAGGCCTACGAGCAGTACTTC. The encoded protein is CATSRDLMGQAYEQYF.

This rearrangement joins TRBV28 to TRBJ1-2; weak D call: TRBD1 (5 bases). The germline CDR1 and CDR2 sequences are MDHEN and SYDVKM. V shed 2 bases and J shed 0 bases, with 7 bases lying between them. The length of the CDR3 is 14 residues. The CDR3 protein is CASSLDRPNYGYTF. The CDR3 DNA reads TGTGCCAGCAGTTTAGACAGACCTAACTATGGCTACACCTTC.

This chain joins TRBV6-4 and TRBJ2-2, with D perhaps TRBD2 (6 bases). Between the trimmed V and J ends, which lost 4 bases and 5 bases, there was a span of 8 bases. This CDR3 region has 13 residues. The germline V gene has CDR1 MRHNA and CDR2 SNTAGT. The CDR3 bases are TGTGCCAGCAGTGCCGGGAGTACCGGGGAGCTGTTTTTT. This encodes CASSAGSTGELFF.

The chain links TRBV5-1 to TRBJ2-3, with 10 bases aligning to TRBD2. Per germline, CDR1 SGHRS and CDR2 YFSETQ. The V and J ends lost 4 bases and 0 bases, in that order; junction bases with no gene match: 11. This CDR3 region has 18 residues. This chain's CDR3 is CASSHIAGGYTSTDTQYF. For the CDR3, the DNA is TGCGCCAGCAGCCATATAGCGGGAGGATATACTAGCACAGATACGCAGTATTTT.

The V call is TRBV7-3, the J call TRBJ2-1, with 12 bases aligning to TRBD2. V shed 4 bases and J 7 bases; nucleotides not matched to a gene: 5. There are 15 residues in the CDR3. CDR1 and CDR2 (germline): SGHTA, FQGTGA. CDR3 sequence (DNA): TGTGCCAGCAGCTCTAGCGGGGGGGCGCGGAATGAGCAGTTCTTC. Its translation: CASSSSGGARNEQFF. The full variable domain, with the rest looked up from reference TRBV7-3 and TRBJ2-1, is GAGVSQTPSNKVTEKGKYVELRCDPISGHTALYWYRQSLGQGPEFLIYFQGTGAADDSGLPNDRFFAVRPEGSVSTLKIQRTERGDSAVYLCASSSSGGARNEQFFGPGTRLTVL.

The rearrangement uses TRBV29-1 and TRBJ1-2; the match to TRBD1 covers 7 bases. Germline CDR1 reads SQVTM; CDR2 reads ANQGSEA. This CDR3 is built from 18 residues. After removal of 8 bases from V and 5 bases from J, the junction contained 26 bases not matched to a gene. CDR3 DNA: TGCAGCCCGATGGGATACCGCGGGACAGAAGGTCGACTTTATGGCTACACCTTC. Amino acid sequence: CSPMGYRGTEGRLYGYTF.

This rearrangement joins TRBV7-9 to TRBJ1-3; D ambiguous. Germline assignment: CDR1 SEHNR and CDR2 FQNEAQ (reference sequence). V was clipped by 0 bases and J by 0 bases, with 6 bases between them. The CDR3 consists of 15 residues. Written as DNA, the CDR3 is TGTGCCAGCAGCTTAGCAGGATTCTCTGGAAACACCATATATTTT. The encoded protein is CASSLAGFSGNTIYF.

This sequence joins TRBV4-3 and TRBJ1-1; 8 bases map to TRBD1. This CDR3 spans 13 amino acids. CDR1 and CDR2 (germline): LGHNA, YSLEER. After removal of 5 bases from V and 6 bases from J, the junction contained 5 bases not matched to a gene. The CDR3 sequence is CASSGQGHAEAFF. In DNA form, the CDR3 reads TGCGCCAGCAGCGGACAGGGTCACGCTGAAGCTTTCTTT.

This rearrangement joins TRBV2 to TRBJ2-1; 11 bases agree with TRBD2. This CDR3 spans 15 amino acids. Unmatched junction bases numbered 1, after V lost 6 bases and J lost 0 bases. The germline V gene encodes CDR1 SNHLY and CDR2 FYNNEI. The CDR3: CASRTSGSSYNEQFF. For the CDR3, the DNA is TGTGCCAGCAGAACTAGCGGGAGCTCCTACAATGAGCAGTTCTTC.

V is TRBV5-6 and J is TRBJ2-6; no definite D call. V was pared by 4 bases and J by 0 bases, with 11 bases between. The CDR3 spans 16 residues. Germline-derived CDR1 and CDR2 are SGHDT and YYEEEE. CDR3 sequence: CASSPMTSSGANVLTF. The CDR3 coding sequence is TGTGCCAGCAGCCCTATGACAAGCTCTGGGGCCAACGTCCTGACTTTC.